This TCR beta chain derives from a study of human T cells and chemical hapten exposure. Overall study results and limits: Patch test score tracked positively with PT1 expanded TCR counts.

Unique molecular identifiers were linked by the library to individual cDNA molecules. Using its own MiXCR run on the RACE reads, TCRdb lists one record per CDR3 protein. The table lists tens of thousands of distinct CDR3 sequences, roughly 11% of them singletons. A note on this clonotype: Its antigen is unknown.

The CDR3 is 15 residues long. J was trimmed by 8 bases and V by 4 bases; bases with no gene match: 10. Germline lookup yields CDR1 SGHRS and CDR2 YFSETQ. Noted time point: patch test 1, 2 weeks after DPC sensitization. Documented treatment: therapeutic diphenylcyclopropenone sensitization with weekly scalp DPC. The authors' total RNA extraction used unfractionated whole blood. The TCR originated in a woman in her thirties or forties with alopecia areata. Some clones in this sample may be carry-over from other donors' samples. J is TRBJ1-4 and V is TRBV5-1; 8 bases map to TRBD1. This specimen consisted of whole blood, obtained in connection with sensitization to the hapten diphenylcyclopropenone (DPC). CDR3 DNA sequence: TGCGCCAGCAGCCAAGACAGGGGAGTTGGCGAAAAACTGTTTTTT. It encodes CASSQDRGVGEKLFF.